These T cell receptor beta chains were read from a single sample in a study of molecular identifiers for immune sequencing clone quantification. TCRdb re-analysed the PCR reads in MiXCR, keeping a single row per CDR3 protein. The sample lists roughly 300,000 distinct CDR3 sequences; over 20% were seen once. The source material was naive CD8+ T cells from blood, with Jurkat cell RNA spiked in. All receptors derive from a human donor in good health. Some libraries in this study had Jurkat cell RNA spiked in. The CDR3 runs from the conserved cysteine through the conserved F or W. A D gene is named only where the DNA matches it firmly. Not every row has a clone size; where given, it reads once, few, many or a size class.

D: TRBD2
size: few
J: TRBJ2-7
V: TRBV7-8
DNA: TGTGCCAGCAGCTTAGGCCCAGAAGGGACTAGCGGGTTCTACGAGCAGTACTTC
CDR3: CASSLGPEGTSGFYEQYF

D: TRBD1
size: many
J: TRBJ1-5
V: TRBV7-9
DNA: TGTGCCAGCAGCGATGGGGACAGTAGCAATCAGCCCCAGCATTTT
CDR3: CASSDGDSSNQPQHF

D: -
size: -
J: TRBJ2-2
V: TRBV7-7
DNA: TGTGCCAGCAGCCCCCTATCCACCCCCGGGGAGCTGTTTTTT
CDR3: CASSPLSTPGELFF

D: TRBD2
size: many
J: TRBJ2-7
V: TRBV5-1
DNA: TGCGCCAGCAGCTTGGGACTAGCGGACTACGAGCAGTACTTC
CDR3: CASSLGLADYEQYF

D: TRBD1
size: few
J: TRBJ1-5
V: TRBV4-1
DNA: TGCGCCAGCAGCCAACAGGGGGCCAGCAATCAGCCCCAGCATTTT
CDR3: CASSQQGASNQPQHF

D: TRBD1
size: many
J: TRBJ1-3
V: TRBV9
DNA: TGTGCCAGCAGCGCCGGGACAGGGGGGCCCCCTTTCTCTGGAAACACCATATATTTT
CDR3: CASSAGTGGPPFSGNTIYF

D: -
size: -
J: TRBJ2-7
V: TRBV4-1
DNA: TGCGCCAGCAGCCAAGTGCCAACCTACGAGCAGTACTTC
CDR3: CASSQVPTYEQYF

D: TRBD2
size: -
J: TRBJ2-5
V: TRBV28
DNA: TGTGCCAGCAGTTTTACGGGACTAGGTATGGAGACCCAGTACTTC
CDR3: CASSFTGLGMETQYF

D: -
size: many
J: TRBJ1-1
V: TRBV4-1
DNA: TGCGCCAGCAGCCAAGCGGGCAGGGGACCGGCTGAAGCTTTCTTT
CDR3: CASSQAGRGPAEAFF

D: TRBD2
size: many
J: TRBJ2-3
V: TRBV20-1
DNA: TGCAGTGCTTACCCTAGCGGGATTAGCACAGATACGCAGTATTTT
CDR3: CSAYPSGISTDTQYF

D: TRBD1
size: few
J: TRBJ1-5
V: TRBV7-8
DNA: TGTGCCAGCAGCTTGACAGGGGGCTTTGTTCAGCCCCAGCATTTT
CDR3: CASSLTGGFVQPQHF

D: TRBD1
size: few
J: TRBJ2-7
V: TRBV13
DNA: TGTGCCAGCAGCGAAATACAGGGGTACGAGCAGTACTTC
CDR3: CASSEIQGYEQYF

D: -
size: few
J: TRBJ1-1
V: TRBV7-9
DNA: TGTGCCAGCAGCCATTATCAGGGAAGGGACACTGAAGCTTTCTTT
CDR3: CASSHYQGRDTEAFF

D: -
size: -
J: TRBJ2-5
V: TRBV11-2
DNA: TGTGCCAGCAGCCGCGCGACGACGGTCCTCCAAGAGCCCCAGTACTTC
CDR3: CASSRATTVLQEPQYF

D: -
size: few
J: TRBJ1-5
V: TRBV12-3/TRBV12-4
DNA: TGTGCCAGCAGCCCGGGCAGCACTCAGCCCCAGCATTTT
CDR3: CASSPGSTQPQHF

D: TRBD1
size: many
J: TRBJ2-2
V: TRBV29-1
DNA: TGCAGCGTTGACGGGACAGGTTCGAACACCGGGGAGCTGTTTTTT
CDR3: CSVDGTGSNTGELFF

D: -
size: -
J: TRBJ1-1
V: TRBV4-1
DNA: TGCGCCAGCAGCCAAGATTTATGGACTGTGAACACTGAAGCTTTCTTT
CDR3: CASSQDLWTVNTEAFF

D: -
size: many
J: TRBJ2-7
V: TRBV6-5
DNA: TGTGCCAGCAGTTTTGGGACACACGAGCAGTACTTC
CDR3: CASSFGTHEQYF

D: -
size: -
J: TRBJ2-7
V: TRBV20-1
DNA: TGCAGTGCTAGTGAGACAGTGTACCTCTACGAGCAGTACTTC
CDR3: CSASETVYLYEQYF

D: -
size: many
J: TRBJ1-1
V: TRBV4-1
DNA: TGCGCCAGCAGCCAAGACGGCAGGGAGGGCACTGAAGCTTTCTTT
CDR3: CASSQDGREGTEAFF

D: TRBD2
size: once
J: TRBJ2-5
V: TRBV6-2/TRBV6-3
DNA: TGTGCCAGCAGAAATAGCGGGCGCTATCAAGAGACCCAGTACTTC
CDR3: CASRNSGRYQETQYF

D: -
size: few
J: TRBJ2-3
V: TRBV13
DNA: TGTGCCAGCTCCCCCATTGTAGCGGACAACACAGATACGCAGTATTTT
CDR3: CASSPIVADNTDTQYF

D: -
size: many
J: TRBJ1-5
V: TRBV19
DNA: TGTGCAGCAGGGGTCTCTTCTTATAGCAATCAGCCCCAGCATTTT
CDR3: CAAGVSSYSNQPQHF

D: TRBD2
size: once
J: TRBJ2-1
V: TRBV27
DNA: TGTGCCAGCAGTTTGGTCCTAGCGGGGTACAATGAGCGGTTCTTC
CDR3: CASSLVLAGYNERFF

D: TRBD1
size: few
J: TRBJ1-1
V: TRBV4-1
DNA: TGCGCCAGCAGGGGACAGGGATTGAACACTGAAGCTTTCTTT
CDR3: CASRGQGLNTEAFF

D: TRBD1
size: many
J: TRBJ2-2
V: TRBV7-9
DNA: TGTGCCAGCGGAAACCGCAGGGGGCAGGACACCGGGGAGCTGTTTTTT
CDR3: CASGNRRGQDTGELFF

D: TRBD2
size: few
J: TRBJ2-1
V: TRBV6-5
DNA: TGTGCCAGCAGTGACGGACTAGCGGGAGTCAATGAGCAGTTCTTC
CDR3: CASSDGLAGVNEQFF

D: -
size: few
J: TRBJ1-2
V: TRBV20-1
DNA: TGCAGTGCTAGACATCAGGAACACTATGGCTACACCTTC
CDR3: CSARHQEHYGYTF

D: TRBD1
size: -
J: TRBJ1-1
V: TRBV29-1
DNA: TGCAGCACATTAGGACAGGGTTTCACTGAAGCTTTCTTT
CDR3: CSTLGQGFTEAFF

D: TRBD2
size: -
J: TRBJ2-1
V: TRBV2
DNA: TGTGCCAGCAGAGACCCCGGGACTAGTTTAGCTGAGCAGTTCTTC
CDR3: CASRDPGTSLAEQFF

D: -
size: few
J: TRBJ1-5
V: TRBV11-2
DNA: TGTGCCAGCAGCGTCGGTGAGGGCAATCAGCCCCAGCATTTT
CDR3: CASSVGEGNQPQHF

D: -
size: -
J: TRBJ2-7
V: TRBV4-2
DNA: TGTGCCAGCAGCCAAGGACGACACTACGAGCAGTACTTC
CDR3: CASSQGRHYEQYF

D: TRBD2
size: once
J: TRBJ2-7
V: TRBV29-1
DNA: TGCAGCGCTGCGGGGGTGGGCGGCTCCTCCGAGCAGTCCTTC
CDR3: CSAAGVGGSSEQSF

D: -
size: few
J: TRBJ1-1
V: TRBV30
DNA: TGTGCCTGGAGCGCAGGGGTGACTGAAGCTTTCTTT
CDR3: CAWSAGVTEAFF

D: -
size: -
J: TRBJ2-6
V: TRBV27
DNA: TGTGCCAGCACCCCCGAAATAGGACGACAAACCTCTGGGGCCAACGTCCTGACTTTC
CDR3: CASTPEIGRQTSGANVLTF

D: TRBD1
size: few
J: TRBJ2-7
V: TRBV19
DNA: TGTGCCAGTAGTACTGGGCCGGGACAGGGGACCTACGAGCAGTACTTC
CDR3: CASSTGPGQGTYEQYF

D: TRBD2
size: -
J: TRBJ2-7
V: TRBV6-6
DNA: TGTGCCACTCTAGCGGGCACCTACGAGCAGTACTTC
CDR3: CATLAGTYEQYF

D: -
size: few
J: TRBJ1-4
V: TRBV19
DNA: TGTGCCAGTAGATCGGGGATTAATGAAAAACTGTTTTTT
CDR3: CASRSGINEKLFF

D: -
size: few
J: TRBJ2-7
V: TRBV5-5
DNA: TGTGCCAGCAGCGGGGTGTTGGGCTACGAGCAGTACTTC
CDR3: CASSGVLGYEQYF

D: -
size: many
J: TRBJ2-7
V: TRBV5-6
DNA: TGTGCCAGCAGCCTTACCCGAATCGAGCAGTACTTC
CDR3: CASSLTRIEQYF

D: -
size: many
J: TRBJ1-1
V: TRBV4-3
DNA: TGCGCCAGCAGCCCCACCGGGAAGGGGTTATCCGCTGAAGCTTTCTTT
CDR3: CASSPTGKGLSAEAFF

D: TRBD1
size: -
J: TRBJ2-1
V: TRBV4-3
DNA: TGCGCCAGCAGCCAGGGGGACAGGGGCTACAATGAGCAGTTCTTC
CDR3: CASSQGDRGYNEQFF

D: -
size: many
J: TRBJ2-7
V: TRBV27
DNA: TGTGCCACGAAGACGGCGAGCGGGTCCTACGAGCAGTACTTC
CDR3: CATKTASGSYEQYF

D: TRBD1
size: many
J: TRBJ1-5
V: TRBV7-8
DNA: TGTGCCAGCAGCCTTACAGGGGGAGCAAATCAGCCCCAGCATTTT
CDR3: CASSLTGGANQPQHF

D: -
size: many
J: TRBJ1-1
V: TRBV19
DNA: TGTGCCAGTAGTACTCGGACCTTCCAGTCGGGGAACACTGAAGCTTTCTTT
CDR3: CASSTRTFQSGNTEAFF

D: -
size: few
J: TRBJ2-5
V: TRBV4-2
DNA: TGTGCCAGCAGCCAGCCCATCGGTTCAGGGACCCAGTACTTC
CDR3: CASSQPIGSGTQYF

D: TRBD2
size: -
J: TRBJ2-3
V: TRBV4-1
DNA: TGCGCCAGCGGCCAAGGCGGGGGGCTGGGGGCAGATACGCAGTATTTT
CDR3: CASGQGGGLGADTQYF

D: TRBD2
size: -
J: TRBJ2-3
V: TRBV7-2
DNA: TGTGCCAGCAGCTTAGGACTAGCGGGGGGGTCCACAGATACGCAGTATTTT
CDR3: CASSLGLAGGSTDTQYF

D: -
size: few
J: TRBJ1-2
V: TRBV7-2
DNA: TGTGCCAGCGGACGGGGGAACGACTATGGCTACACCTTC
CDR3: CASGRGNDYGYTF

D: TRBD1
size: few
J: TRBJ1-3
V: TRBV6-1
DNA: TGTGCCAGCAGTGACCGGACAGGGGAGGTTGTTGGAAACACCATATATTTT
CDR3: CASSDRTGEVVGNTIYF

D: TRBD2
size: many
J: TRBJ2-3
V: TRBV7-9
DNA: TGTGCCAGCAGCCAACTAGCGGGCTACACAGATACGCAGTATTTT
CDR3: CASSQLAGYTDTQYF

D: -
size: -
J: TRBJ1-5
V: TRBV27
DNA: TGTGCCAGCAGTTTACAGGGGATAAATCAGCCCCAGCATTTT
CDR3: CASSLQGINQPQHF

D: TRBD1
size: -
J: TRBJ2-2
V: TRBV24-1
DNA: TGTGCCACCAGTGATTTGAACAGGGGTCACACCTGGGAGCTGTTTTTT
CDR3: CATSDLNRGHTWELFF

D: TRBD2
size: -
J: TRBJ2-3
V: TRBV3-1
DNA: TGTGCCAGCAGCCCCTACCTAGCGGGAGGTACAGATACGCAGTATTTT
CDR3: CASSPYLAGGTDTQYF

D: TRBD1
size: few
J: TRBJ1-2
V: TRBV4-3
DNA: TGCGCCAGCAGCCAAGATTGGGGGACAGAGCTAAACTATGGCTACACCTTC
CDR3: CASSQDWGTELNYGYTF